This T cell receptor beta chain was found in a study of human versus mouse CDR3 diversity and MHC coevolution. This CDR3 region has 15 residues. Germline V gives CDR1 SNHLY, CDR2 FYNNEI. J was trimmed by 1 base and V by 4 bases; bases with no gene match: 4. Measured with immunoSEQ multiplex PCR; TCRdb has only the in-frame clones, and not every one. Found here are some 80,000 clones, around 92% of them singletons; the top ten hold roughly 0.15%. With regard to this clone: Its target is unknown.

Sorting isolated naive CD4 T cells lacking CD45RO and expressing CD62L. The study's findings and limits: Among all groups, most of the three human donors showed least clonal inequality. Roughly six MHC II alleles selected the human T cells. On average, humans showed more CDR3 deletions and insertions than mice.

The V and J genes are TRBV2 and TRBJ1-5, with 7 bases fitting TRBD1. Sequenced: naive CD4+ T cells from blood. Specified subset: CD45RO-negative CD62L-positive naive CD4 T cells. This receptor was taken from a person aged 25 to 69 in good health. The CDR3 region is CASSGDSGSNQPQHF. The CDR3 nucleotides read TGTGCCAGCAGTGGGGACAGCGGCAGCAATCAGCCCCAGCATTTT.